The 7 T cell receptor beta chains below come from one sample, sequenced in a study of molecular identifiers for immune sequencing clone quantification. TCRdb processed the PCR reads anew with MiXCR; each CDR3 protein has one entry. The table records some 590,000 distinct CDR3 sequences, 25% of them present only once. Sample: naive CD8+ T cells from blood, with Jurkat cell RNA spiked in. As to subset: FACS-sorted CD8+CD4-CCR7+CD45RA+ naive T cells. Receptors originate from a human donor in good health. Some libraries in this study had Jurkat cell RNA spiked in.

The sample holds many counts of this clonotype. The chain recombines TRBV6-5 with TRBJ2-6; D gene ambiguous. Trimming stripped 2 bases from V and 1 base from J, with 3 bases between. Germline V CDR1 and CDR2: MNHEY, SVGAGI. There are 14 residues in the CDR3. The CDR3 region is CASSYTSGANVLTF. CDR3 DNA sequence: TGTGCCAGCAGTTACACGTCTGGGGCCAACGTCCTGACTTTC.

This clonotype was recorded many times. The rearrangement joins TRBV7-9 to TRBJ2-5; D is uncertain. V lost 1 base and J lost 0, with 9 bases in between. CDR1 and CDR2 from the germline V gene are SEHNR and FQNEAQ (reference sequence). This CDR3 spans 15 amino acids. The CDR3 here is CASSLGSSDQETQYF. The CDR3 DNA sequence: TGTGCCAGCAGCTTAGGATCGTCAGACCAAGAGACCCAGTACTTC.

The chain carries TRBV7-2 and TRBJ2-1; the match to TRBD2 covers 7 bases. CDR3 size: 15 residues. CDR1 and CDR2 (germline): SGHTA, FQGNSA. V shed 1 base and J 6 bases; nucleotides not matched to a gene: 6. CDR3 in DNA: TGTGCCAGCAGCTTAGGGGGGGGACTTTTCAATGAGCAGTTCTTC. Protein product: CASSLGGGLFNEQFF.

This clonotype was seen at least ten times. The V gene is TRBV11-2, the J gene TRBJ2-3; D remains ambiguous. Trimming took off 3 bases at V and 4 bases at J, with 11 bases between the two ends. The germline V gene encodes CDR1 SGHAT and CDR2 FQNNGV. This CDR3 is built from 14 residues. The CDR3 loop reads CASSFTNSPDTQYF. CDR3 nucleotides: TGTGCCAGCAGCTTTACTAACTCCCCAGATACGCAGTATTTT.

In its sample, this clonotype was seen many times. An end of the junction does not agree with germline; a read error may underlie this. The CDR3 is CASSAWTEQESQYF. CDR3 DNA sequence: TGTGCCAGCAGTGCCTGGACAGAACAAGAGAGCCAGTACTTC. The chain links TRBV6-1 to TRBJ2-5, with D possibly TRBD1 on 6 matching bases. This CDR3 is built from 14 residues. The V gene's germline CDR1 is MNHNS and CDR2 SASEGT.

This clonotype was observed a few times. The V call is TRBV5-4, the J call TRBJ1-1; D is uncertain. V was cut by 6 bases and J by 5 bases, with 14 bases left in between. Germline V CDR1 and CDR2: SGHNT, YYREEE (reference sequence). This CDR3 has 13 residues. CDR3 sequence (DNA): TGTGCCAGCACCCCACCGGGGAGGACTGAAGCTTTCTTT. It is translated as CASTPPGRTEAFF.

This clonotype was counted at least ten times. The chain's CDR3 is CASSSRERTKPSQETQYF. The CDR3 DNA is TGTGCCAGCAGCTCGCGTGAACGGACGAAGCCGTCCCAAGAGACCCAGTACTTC. The chain combines TRBV7-6 with TRBJ2-5; no clear D. Germline-derived CDR1 and CDR2 are SGHVS and FNYEAQ. Trimming took 4 bases from V and 1 from J, leaving 22 bases between them. The CDR3 extends over 18 amino acids.